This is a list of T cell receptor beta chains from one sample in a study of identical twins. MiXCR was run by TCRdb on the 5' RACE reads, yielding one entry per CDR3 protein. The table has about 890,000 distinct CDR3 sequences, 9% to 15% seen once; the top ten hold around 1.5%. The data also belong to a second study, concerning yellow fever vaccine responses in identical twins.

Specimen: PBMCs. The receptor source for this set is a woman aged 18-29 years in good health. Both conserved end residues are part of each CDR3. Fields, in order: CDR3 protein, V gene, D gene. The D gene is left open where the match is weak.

CDR3aa: CSVEESLEQYF
v_gene: TRBV29-1
d_gene: NA

CDR3aa: CASALLGGKETQYF
v_gene: TRBV5-1
d_gene: NA

CDR3aa: CSARIGNTEAFF
v_gene: TRBV20-1
d_gene: NA

CDR3aa: CASSLPRSGTNEKLFF
v_gene: TRBV4-1
d_gene: NA

CDR3aa: CASFWSNEQFF
v_gene: TRBV27
d_gene: NA

CDR3aa: CASNLAGGKDTQYF
v_gene: TRBV6-1
d_gene: TRBD2

CDR3aa: CSAALSRNFYNEQFF
v_gene: TRBV20-1
d_gene: NA

CDR3aa: CASSQDTGFAEKLFF
v_gene: TRBV4-1
d_gene: NA

CDR3aa: CSVEDPKTRPDTQYF
v_gene: TRBV29-1
d_gene: NA

CDR3aa: CATSVRDGLTDTQYF
v_gene: TRBV24-1
d_gene: NA

CDR3aa: CSASRGGPFQETQYF
v_gene: TRBV20-1
d_gene: TRBD1

CDR3aa: CASSLGRLEGTGELFF
v_gene: TRBV5-1
d_gene: NA

CDR3aa: CASSLGLSASGKTDTQYF
v_gene: TRBV7-3
d_gene: TRBD2

CDR3aa: CASSLADRGVYNEQFF
v_gene: TRBV5-1
d_gene: TRBD1

CDR3aa: CASSLMRDLYNEQFF
v_gene: TRBV27
d_gene: NA

CDR3aa: CATSDGGTGYTDTQYF
v_gene: TRBV24-1
d_gene: TRBD1

CDR3aa: CSVDWMGAGGRETYNEQFF
v_gene: TRBV29-1
d_gene: TRBD2

CDR3aa: CASRIGGPAVGHTEAFF
v_gene: TRBV6-1
d_gene: NA

CDR3aa: CSARDWLNTGELFF
v_gene: TRBV20-1
d_gene: NA

CDR3aa: CASRSTSLASGSYEQYF
v_gene: TRBV7-2
d_gene: TRBD2

CDR3aa: CASSVGPKTYEQYF
v_gene: TRBV6-1
d_gene: NA

CDR3aa: CASSLSTSGGRETQYF
v_gene: TRBV28
d_gene: TRBD2

CDR3aa: CASSRNSNQPQHF
v_gene: TRBV6-2/TRBV6-3
d_gene: NA

CDR3aa: CATSDSLQGAENIQYF
v_gene: TRBV24-1
d_gene: NA

CDR3aa: CASFREAGSQYEQYF
v_gene: TRBV28
d_gene: TRBD2

CDR3aa: CASSQGSGIYNEQFF
v_gene: TRBV4-1
d_gene: NA

CDR3aa: CASRGTLRNTEAFF
v_gene: TRBV4-1
d_gene: NA

CDR3aa: CASSFPEMNTEAFF
v_gene: TRBV28
d_gene: NA

CDR3aa: CSARDVASGDQETQYF
v_gene: TRBV20-1
d_gene: TRBD2

CDR3aa: CASSHGPRDSFSNEQFF
v_gene: TRBV4-1
d_gene: TRBD1

CDR3aa: CSAWKSGGTDTQYF
v_gene: TRBV20-1
d_gene: TRBD2

CDR3aa: CSAESSGRSSYNEQFF
v_gene: TRBV20-1
d_gene: TRBD2

CDR3aa: CASSLPGPGQGIGTEAFF
v_gene: TRBV4-1
d_gene: TRBD1

CDR3aa: CASSLAPMATLSGANVLTF
v_gene: TRBV5-1
d_gene: NA

CDR3aa: CASSLQGAIYGELFF
v_gene: TRBV7-9
d_gene: TRBD1

CDR3aa: CATSRPRGRVEELFF
v_gene: TRBV15
d_gene: NA

CDR3aa: CASTLGLAAYNEQFF
v_gene: TRBV3-1
d_gene: TRBD2

CDR3aa: CASSFSLPEAFF
v_gene: TRBV12-3/TRBV12-4
d_gene: NA

CDR3aa: CSARPGTATYNEQFF
v_gene: TRBV20-1
d_gene: TRBD1

CDR3aa: CAISAGVQETQYF
v_gene: TRBV10-3
d_gene: NA

CDR3aa: CATSSANQPQHF
v_gene: TRBV15
d_gene: NA

CDR3aa: CASRPRTSQETQYF
v_gene: TRBV2
d_gene: TRBD2

CDR3aa: CASSFSGTGNTEAFF
v_gene: TRBV6-5
d_gene: NA

CDR3aa: CASSPQGEPNYGYTF
v_gene: TRBV12-3/TRBV12-4
d_gene: TRBD1

CDR3aa: CSADPSGARPETQYF
v_gene: TRBV20-1
d_gene: TRBD2

CDR3aa: CASSGGLAGGSRNEQFF
v_gene: TRBV12-3/TRBV12-4
d_gene: TRBD2

CDR3aa: CASSFRGSNTGELFF
v_gene: TRBV12-3/TRBV12-4
d_gene: NA

CDR3aa: CASSHGGLIQFF
v_gene: TRBV3-1
d_gene: TRBD2

CDR3aa: CASSPPDQPQHF
v_gene: TRBV7-9
d_gene: NA

CDR3aa: CASSRLDDEQFF
v_gene: TRBV12-3/TRBV12-4
d_gene: NA

CDR3aa: CASSPQGLAILETQYF
v_gene: TRBV9
d_gene: TRBD2

CDR3aa: CSATSGTGVVNEQFF
v_gene: TRBV20-1
d_gene: TRBD1

CDR3aa: CATSIEGYGYTF
v_gene: TRBV15
d_gene: NA

CDR3aa: CASNPGQGAGQPQHF
v_gene: TRBV6-2/TRBV6-3
d_gene: TRBD1

CDR3aa: CASSFNADTQYF
v_gene: TRBV5-5
d_gene: NA

CDR3aa: CASSPGRDHEQYF
v_gene: TRBV12-3/TRBV12-4
d_gene: NA

CDR3aa: CASSLSASNTGELFF
v_gene: TRBV5-1
d_gene: NA